This T cell receptor (beta chain) was sequenced for a study of T cells in Graves' hyperthyroidism and ophthalmopathy. For the study at large: The authors collected peripheral blood at initial diagnosis, before any treatment. The study, taken as a whole, reports: Classification by a 13 V-J model distinguished ophthalmopathy from stable hyperthyroidism. Blood also contained most expanded thyroid clonotypes above 0.001.

The CDR3 extends over 13 amino acids. Germline V lookup: CDR1 MNHEY, CDR2 SMNVEV (reference sequence). The germline V and J ends were trimmed by 4 bases and 5 bases, with 11 bases remaining between them. Authors of the study amplified TCR beta CDR3 regions from RNA transcripts. TCR CDR3 underwent first-round RT-PCR with the HTBI primer set. TCRdb re-called the multiplex PCR reads through MiXCR, storing one row per CDR3 protein. The sample includes about 550,000 distinct CDR3 sequences, roughly 20% of them seen just once. Comments on this clonotype: Its antigen is unknown.

This chain links TRBV27 with TRBJ1-2; tentatively, D is TRBD1 (5 bases). This sequence was found in a man aged 18 to 29 with Graves' hyperthyroidism. The sequencing input was blood. The CDR3 reads CASSSRGAYGYTF. CDR3 DNA sequence: TGTGCCAGCAGTTCCCGGGGCGCGTATGGCTACACCTTC.